One sample yielded the 9 T cell receptor beta chains listed below, sequenced in a study of blood T cells in healthy people across ages (dated by TCRdb to between 2015 and 2016). Preparation of the library involved 5' RACE. Sequenced on an Illumina HiSeq 2500. A second PCR of 7 to 11 cycles was run with a J-beta primer mix and a sample-barcoded 5' primer. TCRdb reran the public reads through fastp at Q25 and MiXCR, keeping productive beta chains. Rows with one shared CDR3 protein collapse into an entry with the most common genes and DNA. The sample table holds around 800,000 distinct CDR3 sequences, of which 35% to 60% were seen once. Jointly, the top ten make up less than 20% of the sample. Sequenced: blood. These receptors were collected from a man older than 75 in good health.

The chain recombines TRBV5-1 with TRBJ2-1; D is unclear. The J call may be wrong; the DNA end is better matched by TRBJ2-7. Germline-derived CDR1 and CDR2 are SGHRS and YFSETQ. The length of the CDR3 is 19 residues. The CDR3 spells CASSLFPRLSEGSYNEQYF. The CDR3 bases are TGCGCCAGCAGTTTGTTTCCTCGACTGTCGGAAGGCTCCTACAATGAGCAGTACTTC.

The chain has TRBV3-1 and TRBJ2-3, with 7 bases fitting TRBD1. Germline loops: CDR1 LGHDT, CDR2 YNNKEL (reference sequence). This CDR3 has 15 residues. V lost 4 bases to trimming and J lost 0 bases; unmatched junction nucleotides: 4. CDR3 protein: CASSRKDRSTDTQYF. The CDR3 region has the DNA TGTGCCAGCAGCCGCAAGGACAGGAGCACAGATACGCAGTATTTT.

V usage is TRBV4-3 and J usage is TRBJ2-3; 10 bases fit TRBD2. The CDR3 length is 17 residues. Germline-derived CDR1 and CDR2 are LGHNA and YSLEER. Trimming took 4 bases from V and 5 from J; bases not matched to a gene: 12. CDR3 residues: CASSPLGASGGEDTQYF. The CDR3 DNA follows: TGCGCCAGCAGCCCCCTAGGGGCTAGCGGGGGAGAAGATACGCAGTATTTT.

The chain employs TRBV30 and TRBJ1-1; no definite D call. CDR1 is GTSNPN, CDR2 SVGIG, per germline (reference sequence). Trimming left V 4 bases short and J 4 bases short, with 10 bases between. The CDR3 consists of 12 residues. The CDR3 sequence: CAWKEEGTEAFF. The CDR3 DNA is TGTGCCTGGAAAGAGGAAGGCACTGAAGCTTTCTTT.

This chain connects TRBV28 to TRBJ2-5; D is ambiguous. This CDR3 contains 13 residues. Germline CDR1 and CDR2: MDHEN and SYDVKM. V was trimmed by 5 bases and J by 2 bases, leaving 9 bases between them. The CDR3 loop reads CASSHDKQETQYF. The CDR3 bases are TGTGCCAGCAGTCACGACAAACAAGAGACCCAGTACTTC.

This clonotype appeared a single time. CDR3 bases: TGCAGTGCTCTGGCAGTTAATCAGCCCCAGCATTTT. Translated, it gives CSALAVNQPQHF. This rearrangement joins TRBV20-1 to TRBJ1-5; D not resolved. Trimming shortened V by 5 bases and J by 4 bases, and 9 bases separated the two germline ends. There are 12 residues in the CDR3. Germline values: CDR1 DFQATT, CDR2 SNEGSKA (reference sequence).

V is TRBV18 and J is TRBJ2-1, with D tentatively TRBD2 (6 bases). The CDR3 is 16 amino acids. Trimming left V 0 bases short and J 2 bases short, with 11 bases between. The V gene's germline CDR1 is KGHSH and CDR2 LQKENI. CDR3 DNA sequence: TGTGCCAGCTCACCACCGACGGGGGTAACCTACAATGAGCAGTTCTTC. This encodes CASSPPTGVTYNEQFF.

The V call is TRBV28, the J call TRBJ2-4, with 9 nucleotides matching TRBD1. The better agreement between TRBJ2-7 and the DNA end casts doubt on the J call. The CDR3 sequence is 14 residues long. CDR1 and CDR2 (germline): MDHEN, SYDVKM. CDR3 DNA sequence: TGTGCCAGCAGATTACAGGGGGCGTCCCACGAGCAGTACTTC. Its translation: CASRLQGASHEQYF.

The rearrangement joins TRBV20-1 to TRBJ1-4, with D hard to call. CDR3 length: 15 amino acids. Germline loops: CDR1 DFQATT, CDR2 SNEGSKA (reference sequence). Trimming pared 1 base from V and 0 bases from J, leaving 9 bases between. CDR3 DNA: TGCAGTGCTAGAGGGGCGGCTGCAACTAATGAAAAACTGTTTTTT. It is translated as CSARGAAATNEKLFF.